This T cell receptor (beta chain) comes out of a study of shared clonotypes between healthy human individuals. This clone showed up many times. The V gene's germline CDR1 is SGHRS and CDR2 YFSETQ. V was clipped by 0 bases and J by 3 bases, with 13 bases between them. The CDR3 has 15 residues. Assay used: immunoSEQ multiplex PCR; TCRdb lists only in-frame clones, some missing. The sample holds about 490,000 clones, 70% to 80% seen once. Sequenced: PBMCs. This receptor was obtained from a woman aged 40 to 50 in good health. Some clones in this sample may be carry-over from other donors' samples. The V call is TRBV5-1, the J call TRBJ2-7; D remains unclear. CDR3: CASSLDSSVYYEQYF. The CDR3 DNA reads TGCGCCAGCAGCTTGGACTCGAGTGTCTACTACGAGCAGTACTTC.